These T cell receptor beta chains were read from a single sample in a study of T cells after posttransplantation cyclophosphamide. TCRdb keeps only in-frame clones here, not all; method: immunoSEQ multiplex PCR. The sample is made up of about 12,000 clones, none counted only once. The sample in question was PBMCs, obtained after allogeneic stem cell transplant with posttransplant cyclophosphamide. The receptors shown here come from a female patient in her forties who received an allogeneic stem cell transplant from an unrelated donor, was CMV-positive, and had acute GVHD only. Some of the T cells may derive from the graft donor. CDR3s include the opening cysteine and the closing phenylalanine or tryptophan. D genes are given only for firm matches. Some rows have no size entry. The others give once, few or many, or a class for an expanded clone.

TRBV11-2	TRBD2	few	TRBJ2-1	CASSFLAGVYNEQFF	TGTGCCAGCAGCTTCCTAGCGGGGGTCTACAATGAGCAGTTCTTC
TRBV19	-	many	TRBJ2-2	CASSGRAGSAGTGELFF	TGTGCCAGTAGCGGAAGGGCGGGGAGTGCGGGGACCGGGGAGCTGTTTTTT
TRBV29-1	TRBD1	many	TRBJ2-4	CSVELTGDNIQYF	TGCAGCGTTGAACTCACAGGGGATAACATTCAGTACTTC
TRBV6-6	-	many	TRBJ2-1	CASSYSQQTYNEQFF	TGTGCCAGCAGTTACTCGCAACAGACCTACAATGAGCAGTTCTTC
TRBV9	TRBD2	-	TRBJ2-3	CASSLSLAGGADTQYF	TGTGCCAGCAGCCTATCACTAGCGGGAGGGGCAGATACGCAGTATTTT
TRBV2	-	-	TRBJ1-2	CASETGSYGYTF	TGTGCCAGCGAGACAGGTAGCTATGGCTACACCTTC
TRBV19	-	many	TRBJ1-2	CASSIRLFNYGYTF	TGTGCCAGTAGTATCCGACTCTTCAACTATGGCTACACCTTC
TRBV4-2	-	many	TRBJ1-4	CASSQPGGINEKLFF	TGTGCCAGCAGCCAACCCGGGGGGATAAATGAAAAACTGTTTTTT
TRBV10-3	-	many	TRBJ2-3	CAISETGMPGTDTQYF	TGTGCCATCAGTGAAACAGGGATGCCGGGGACAGATACGCAGTATTTT
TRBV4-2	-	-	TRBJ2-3	CASSQVQGTTDTQYF	TGTGCCAGCAGCCAAGTCCAGGGAACAACAGATACGCAGTATTTT
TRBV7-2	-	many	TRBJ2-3	CASSYSDTQYF	TGTGCCAGCAGCTACTCCGATACGCAGTATTTT
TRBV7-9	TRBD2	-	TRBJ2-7	CASSFPTSGRAKVPYEQYF	TGTGCCAGCAGCTTCCCGACTAGCGGGAGGGCCAAAGTGCCCTACGAGCAGTACTTC
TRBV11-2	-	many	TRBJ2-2	CASSSQSGSGELFF	TGTGCCAGCAGCTCCCAGTCCGGGTCCGGGGAGCTGTTTTTT
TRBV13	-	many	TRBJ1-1	CASSLLGGDTEAFF	TGTGCCAGCAGCTTACTTGGGGGGGACACTGAAGCTTTCTTT
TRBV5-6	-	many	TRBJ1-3	CASSLDGSGNTIYF	TGTGCCAGCAGCTTGGACGGCTCTGGAAACACCATATATTTT
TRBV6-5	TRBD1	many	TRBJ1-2	CASSSHPGGEGYGYTF	TGTGCCAGCAGTTCTCACCCAGGGGGCGAGGGCTATGGCTACACCTTC